Listed below are T cell receptor beta chains from one sample, sequenced in a study of blood T cell repertoires in COVID-19. Clones were sequenced by immunoSEQ multiplex PCR, and TCRdb holds only the in-frame ones, with some missing. Found here are over 200,000 clones, approximately 80% of them singletons; the top ten hold about 8.3%. Sequencing was carried out using peripheral blood. Receptors originate from a woman older than 75 with COVID-19, enrolled during active disease. The CDR3 runs from the conserved cysteine through the conserved F or W. The D gene is left open where the match is weak. Clone size appears in some rows only: once, few, many, or a class for an expanded clone.

J: TRBJ2-6
D: TRBD1
size: few
V: TRBV7-8
CDR3: CASSYTGGKANVLTF
DNA: TGTGCCAGCAGCTACACAGGGGGAAAGGCCAACGTCCTGACTTTC

J: TRBJ1-2
D: NA
size: NA
V: TRBV5-6
CDR3: CASSLVQGRTYGYTF
DNA: TGTGCCAGCAGCTTGGTACAGGGAAGAACTTATGGCTACACCTTC

J: TRBJ1-2
D: NA
size: NA
V: TRBV19
CDR3: CASSVDSLYGYTF
DNA: TGTGCCAGTAGCGTGGACAGCCTTTATGGCTACACCTTC

J: TRBJ1-2
D: NA
size: NA
V: TRBV3-1/TRBV3-2
CDR3: CASTHQSGTNGYTF
DNA: TGTGCCAGCACCCATCAATCAGGGACAAATGGCTACACCTTC

J: TRBJ2-3
D: TRBD2
size: NA
V: TRBV19
CDR3: CASREAGVRTDTQYF
DNA: TGTGCCAGCAGGGAAGCGGGAGTTCGCACAGATACGCAGTATTTT

J: TRBJ2-1
D: TRBD2
size: NA
V: TRBV18
CDR3: CASSPGTSYNEQFF
DNA: TGTGCCAGCTCACCCGGGACTAGCTACAATGAGCAGTTCTTC

J: TRBJ1-5
D: NA
size: NA
V: TRBV6-6
CDR3: CASRYQSNQPQHF
DNA: TGTGCCAGCAGGTACCAGAGCAATCAGCCCCAGCATTTT

J: TRBJ2-3
D: TRBD2
size: NA
V: TRBV27
CDR3: CASSSLGLTSGIPHNTDTQYF
DNA: TGTGCCAGCAGTTCCCTCGGCCTGACTAGCGGTATACCACATAACACAGATACGCAGTATTTT

J: TRBJ1-2
D: NA
size: few
V: TRBV20-1
CDR3: CSASWSRPGGGYTF
DNA: TGCAGTGCTAGTTGGTCCAGGCCGGGGGGCGGCTACACCTTC

J: TRBJ1-5
D: NA
size: NA
V: TRBV19
CDR3: CASKGLGAYQPQHF
DNA: TGTGCCAGTAAAGGGCTGGGGGCTTATCAGCCCCAGCATTTT

J: TRBJ2-2
D: NA
size: NA
V: TRBV27
CDR3: CASRVTSTNTGELFF
DNA: TGTGCCAGCAGAGTAACTAGCACGAACACCGGGGAGCTGTTTTTT

J: TRBJ2-5
D: NA
size: NA
V: TRBV12-3/TRBV12-4
CDR3: CASSSTGQETQYF
DNA: TGTGCCAGCAGTTCGACAGGCCAAGAGACCCAGTACTTC

J: TRBJ1-1
D: NA
size: NA
V: TRBV7-9
CDR3: CASSSGWATEAFF
DNA: TGTGCCAGCAGCTCCGGATGGGCCACTGAAGCTTTCTTT

J: TRBJ2-1
D: TRBD2
size: NA
V: TRBV5-1
CDR3: CASTSFGLAGTYNEQFF
DNA: TGCGCCAGCACCTCCTTTGGACTAGCGGGGACTTACAATGAGCAGTTCTTC

J: TRBJ2-7
D: TRBD2
size: NA
V: TRBV7-6
CDR3: CASSLAPGLAGGTSSYEQYF
DNA: TGTGCCAGCAGCTTAGCGCCGGGACTAGCGGGGGGCACTAGCTCCTACGAGCAGTACTTC

J: TRBJ1-6
D: NA
size: NA
V: TRBV28
CDR3: CASSSPRAYNSPLHF
DNA: TGTGCCAGCAGTAGCCCCAGGGCCTATAATTCACCCCTCCACTTT

J: TRBJ2-1
D: NA
size: NA
V: TRBV21-1
CDR3: CASNHNRQGPAVSYNEQFF
DNA: TGTGCCAGCAACCATAATCGACAGGGACCGGCCGTATCCTACAATGAGCAGTTCTTC

J: TRBJ2-7
D: NA
size: NA
V: TRBV7-9
CDR3: CASSVQVPYEQYF
DNA: TGTGCCAGCAGCGTTCAGGTACCCTACGAGCAGTACTTC

J: TRBJ2-3
D: TRBD2
size: NA
V: TRBV5-4
CDR3: CASSFSGRGTDTQYF
DNA: TGTGCCAGCAGCTTCAGCGGGAGGGGCACAGATACGCAGTATTTT

J: TRBJ2-5
D: TRBD1
size: once
V: TRBV5-1
CDR3: CASSRRTGEETQYF
DNA: TGCGCCAGCAGCAGACGGACAGGTGAAGAGACCCAGTACTTC

J: TRBJ2-7
D: TRBD1
size: NA
V: TRBV5-4
CDR3: CASSLNPGQGYEQYF
DNA: TGTGCCAGCAGCTTGAATCCGGGACAGGGGTACGAGCAGTACTTC

J: TRBJ2-1
D: NA
size: NA
V: TRBV24-1
CDR3: CATQAGPYNEQFF
DNA: TGTGCCACCCAGGCGGGCCCCTACAATGAGCAGTTCTTC

J: TRBJ2-1
D: NA
size: NA
V: TRBV27
CDR3: CASSRGHEQFF
DNA: TGTGCCAGCAGTAGAGGGCATGAGCAGTTCTTC

J: TRBJ1-3
D: TRBD1
size: NA
V: TRBV10-1
CDR3: CASSDLGQGDTIYF
DNA: TGCGCCAGCAGTGACTTAGGACAGGGGGACACCATATATTTT

J: TRBJ2-1
D: TRBD2
size: few
V: TRBV9
CDR3: CASSVALAGVNEQFF
DNA: TGTGCCAGCAGCGTAGCACTAGCGGGTGTCAATGAGCAGTTCTTC

J: TRBJ1-2
D: NA
size: NA
V: TRBV19
CDR3: CASSTLGLGSYTF
DNA: TGTGCCAGTAGTACCTTGGGGCTAGGAAGCTACACCTTC

J: TRBJ2-1
D: NA
size: NA
V: TRBV3-1/TRBV3-2
CDR3: CASSQASQDYNEQFF
DNA: TGTGCCAGCAGCCAAGCATCCCAGGACTACAATGAGCAGTTCTTC

J: TRBJ1-1
D: TRBD1
size: NA
V: TRBV18
CDR3: CASSPDREAEAFF
DNA: TGTGCCAGCTCACCGGACAGGGAAGCTGAAGCTTTCTTT

J: TRBJ2-1
D: TRBD1
size: NA
V: TRBV7-6
CDR3: CASSYRPGQGNEQFF
DNA: TGTGCCAGCAGCTATAGGCCGGGACAGGGGAATGAGCAGTTCTTC

J: TRBJ2-2
D: TRBD2
size: NA
V: TRBV10-2
CDR3: CASRPSGGVRNTGELFF
DNA: TGCGCCAGCAGGCCTAGCGGGGGGGTTAGGAACACCGGGGAGCTGTTTTTT

J: TRBJ2-7
D: NA
size: NA
V: TRBV7-8
CDR3: CASSLGAPTYEQYF
DNA: TGTGCCAGCAGCTTAGGGGCGCCTACCTACGAGCAGTACTTC

J: TRBJ2-2
D: NA
size: NA
V: TRBV6-5
CDR3: CASSQTGGDTGELFF
DNA: TGTGCCAGCAGTCAAACAGGGGGGGACACCGGGGAGCTGTTTTTT

J: TRBJ1-2
D: NA
size: NA
V: TRBV3-1/TRBV3-2
CDR3: CASSHGGDDGYTF
DNA: TGTGCCAGCAGCCACGGGGGTGACGATGGCTACACCTTC

J: TRBJ2-1
D: NA
size: NA
V: TRBV4-1
CDR3: CASSGMGTSEQFF
DNA: TGCGCCAGCTCAGGGATGGGAACCAGTGAGCAGTTCTTC

J: TRBJ1-6
D: NA
size: NA
V: TRBV7-9
CDR3: CASSSDSPRSYNSPLHF
DNA: TGTGCCAGCAGCTCGGACTCTCCTCGCTCCTATAATTCACCCCTCCACTTT